This T cell receptor beta chain emerged from a study of pediatric ulcerative colitis. Study results and caveats: In rectum, acute severe colitis had expanded clones and less diversity. A couple of patients' blood samples yielded substantially fewer templates. Total lymphocyte DNA, not sorted subsets, was the template.

Rectal tissue came from one to two pinch biopsies taken at colonoscopy. Note on this clone: Its target is unknown.

Sequencing was at survey level. Method: immunoSEQ multiplex PCR; TCRdb's copy keeps in-frame clones and lacks some. This sample has tens of thousands of clones, with around 76% found just once. The CDR3 is 13 amino acids. V gave up 5 bases and J gave up 4 bases, with 9 bases separating them. Germline loops: CDR1 SGHVS, CDR2 FQNEAQ. The rearrangement links TRBV7-8 to TRBJ2-1; D gene uncertain. This receptor was obtained from a girl aged 10 to 17 with moderate ulcerative colitis. Sequencing was carried out using gut tissue. The DNA of the CDR3 is TGTGCCAGCAGCCTCCCCAGGTACAATGAGCAGTTCTTC. The encoded protein is CASSLPRYNEQFF.